Shown below are 32 T cell receptor beta chains from a single sample sequenced in a study of T cells after yellow fever vaccination. Each CDR3 protein is one row after TCRdb ran MiXCR on the 5' RACE reads. This table has under 600,000 distinct CDR3 sequences, 20% to 25% appearing once. This sample comprised PBMCs, obtained less than 25 days after the first yellow fever vaccination. Receptors were obtained from a man between 18 and 35 years old who received the YFV17D yellow fever vaccine.

This chain joins TRBV11-1 and TRBJ2-7; D is possibly TRBD1 (6 bases). Germline lookup yields CDR1 SGHAT and CDR2 FQDESV (reference sequence). The CDR3 has 13 amino acids. Trimming removed 2 bases at V and 7 bases at J, with 12 bases between. Here the CDR3 DNA reads TGTGCCAGCAGCTTACGGACAGCAGGGGAGCAGTACGTC. Encoded protein: CASSLRTAGEQYV.

The chain uses TRBV12-3 or TRBV12-4 and TRBJ2-7, with D perhaps given as TRBD1 or TRBD2 (6 bases each). V was cut by 6 bases and J by 6 bases, with 15 bases left in between. The CDR3 runs 13 residues. Here the CDR3 reads CASSRQGRGEQYF. CDR3 DNA: TGTGCCAGCAGCCGGCAGGGGCGGGGCGAGCAGTACTTC.

This clonotype was observed a handful of times. The chain recombines TRBV19 with TRBJ1-6; 8 bases fit TRBD1. This CDR3 region has 15 residues. In germline, CDR1 is LNHDA, CDR2 SQIVND (reference sequence). Trimming at V came to 3 bases and at J to 8 bases, leaving 6 bases not matched to a gene. The CDR3: CASSIDRGEYSPLHF. CDR3 sequence (DNA): TGTGCCAGTAGTATCGACAGGGGAGAGTATTCACCCCTCCACTTT.

This clonotype appeared a few times. The J gene is TRBJ2-7, the V gene TRBV4-3, with D perhaps given as TRBD1 or TRBD2 (5 bases each). Germline CDR1 LGHNA, CDR2 YSLEER. The CDR3 totals 15 residues. V lost 3 bases, J lost 5 bases, and 17 bases lay in between. CDR3 DNA: TGCGCCAGCAGCCAGGGGGACCCTTTGATCCACGAGCAGTACTTC. Amino acid sequence: CASSQGDPLIHEQYF.

The chain recombines TRBV6-5 with TRBJ1-2; D is perhaps TRBD1 (5 bases). This CDR3 contains 13 residues. Germline V gene lookup returns CDR1 MNHEY and CDR2 SVGAGI. Trimming pared 6 bases from V and 5 bases from J, leaving 13 bases between. The CDR3 loop is CASRGESGYGYTF. The DNA of the CDR3 is TGTGCCAGCAGGGGGGAATCGGGATATGGCTACACCTTC.

This clonotype was observed a handful of times. The genes are TRBV10-3 and TRBJ1-1; D not certain. This CDR3 is 13 amino acids long. The V and J ends lost 4 bases and 0 bases respectively, with 6 bases between them. From germline, CDR1 is ENHRY and CDR2 SYGVKD. In DNA form, the CDR3 reads TGTGCCATCAGTGCGAAAGTGAACACTGAAGCTTTCTTT. It encodes CAISAKVNTEAFF.

The chain links TRBV20-1 to TRBJ2-7; 9 bases are shared with TRBD1. The CDR3 loop spans 15 amino acids. Per germline, CDR1 DFQATT and CDR2 SNEGSKA (reference sequence). V lost 2 bases to trimming and J lost 7 bases; unmatched junction nucleotides: 12. CDR3: CSARRPGQGPWEQYF. Written as DNA, the CDR3 is TGCAGTGCTAGACGGCCGGGACAGGGTCCGTGGGAGCAGTACTTC.

V usage is TRBV9 and J usage is TRBJ1-6; D ambiguous. The ends were cut back, 3 bases at V and 5 bases at J, with 9 bases in the middle. The germline V gene encodes CDR1 SGDLS and CDR2 YYNGEE. The CDR3 extends over 14 amino acids. The chain's CDR3 is CASSDRTNNSPLHF. The CDR3, as DNA: TGTGCCAGCAGCGATAGGACCAATAATTCACCCCTCCACTTT.

This clonotype was recorded a few times. The chain links TRBV29-1 to TRBJ1-1; D is unclear. Germline V gene data show CDR1 as SQVTM and CDR2 as ANQGSEA. The CDR3 has 11 amino acids. V was trimmed by 6 bases and J by 1 base, leaving 6 bases between them. The CDR3 loop reads CSVDKNTEAFF. CDR3 sequence (DNA): TGCAGCGTAGATAAGAACACTGAAGCTTTCTTT. Full variable domain (rest looked up from reference TRBV29-1 and TRBJ1-1): SAVISQKPSRDICQRGTSLTIQCQVDSQVTMMFWYRQQPGQSLTLIATANQGSEATYESGFVIDKFPISRPNLTFSTLTVSNMSPEDSSIYLCSVDKNTEAFFGQGTRLTVV.

This clonotype was detected once. V is TRBV6-2 or TRBV6-3 and J is TRBJ2-3, with a tentative D call TRBD1 (5 bases). Trimming took 8 bases from V and 4 from J, leaving 16 bases between them. Germline V gene data show CDR1 as MNHEY and CDR2 as SVGEGT. The CDR3 is 14 amino acids. CDR3 residues: CASLDSDEADTQYF. CDR3 DNA: TGTGCCAGCCTTGACAGCGACGAGGCAGATACGCAGTATTTT.

This clonotype was seen only a few times. V is TRBV11-1 and J is TRBJ2-1; perhaps TRBD1 as D (6 bases). Trimming removed 3 bases at V and 0 bases at J, with 9 bases between. Looked up from germline, CDR1 is SGHAT and CDR2 is FQDESV (reference sequence). The CDR3 contains 15 residues. Written as DNA, the CDR3 is TGTGCCAGCAGCTTGGGGGCTCTCTCCTACAATGAGCAGTTCTTC. Translated: CASSLGALSYNEQFF.

V is TRBV9 and J is TRBJ2-3; TRBD2 matches 10 bases. CDR1 and CDR2 from the germline V gene are SGDLS and YYNGEE. Germline trimming cut 6 bases from V and 0 bases from J; bases unmatched to any gene: 4. The CDR3 contains 15 residues. DNA for the CDR3: TGTGCCAGCAATATAGCGGGGGGTAGCACAGATACGCAGTATTTT. Translated: CASNIAGGSTDTQYF.

This chain uses TRBV7-2 with TRBJ1-1; D gene uncertain. V was pared by 1 base and J by 4 bases, with 10 bases between. Germline V gene sequence: CDR1 SGHTA, CDR2 FQGNSA. The CDR3 is 14 residues long. CDR3 protein: CASSLVGIGTEAFF. CDR3 nucleotides: TGTGCCAGCAGCTTAGTGGGGATCGGCACTGAAGCTTTCTTT.

The chain uses TRBV4-1 and TRBJ2-1; D might be TRBD1 (7 bases). This CDR3 comprises 15 residues. Germline CDR1 reads MGHRA; CDR2 reads YSYEKL. Trimming pared 1 base from V and 10 bases from J, leaving 17 bases between. The CDR3 DNA reads as TGCGCCAGCAGCCAAGGACAGGGACTCTCGGCGGAGCAGTTCTTC. This gives the protein CASSQGQGLSAEQFF.

The chain couples TRBV5-4 to TRBJ2-2; TRBD2 matches 7 bases. Trimming cost V 2 bases and J 7 bases; bases outside gene matches: 5. This CDR3 has 14 amino acids. From germline, CDR1 is SGHNT and CDR2 YYREEE (reference sequence). For the CDR3, the DNA is TGTGCCAGCAGCTTTTGGGGGGGTGACGGGGAGCTGTTTTTT. It codes for CASSFWGGDGELFF.

At least ten counts were recorded for this clonotype. The V call is TRBV7-3, the J call TRBJ1-1, with D uncertain. V was cut by 2 bases and J by 1 base, with 5 bases left in between. The germline V gene encodes CDR1 SGHTA and CDR2 FQGTGA. The CDR3 extends over 13 amino acids. CDR3: CASSLSANTEAFF. As DNA, the CDR3 is TGTGCCAGCAGCTTATCAGCGAACACTGAAGCTTTCTTT. Complete variable domain (other parts from reference TRBV7-3 and TRBJ1-1): GAGVSQTPSNKVTEKGKYVELRCDPISGHTALYWYRQSLGQGPEFLIYFQGTGAADDSGLPNDRFFAVRPEGSVSTLKIQRTERGDSAVYLCASSLSANTEAFFGQGTRLTVV.

V gene TRBV18 combines with J gene TRBJ1-2; D may be TRBD1 (5 bases). Germline V gives CDR1 KGHSH, CDR2 LQKENI. The CDR3 sequence is 15 residues long. V was shortened by 3 bases and J by 14 bases, with 25 bases between the two germline ends. The CDR3, as DNA: TGTGCCAGCTCACCTCTGGCGACCGGGGGTAATGAGGGGACCTTC. It is translated as CASSPLATGGNEGTF. The entire variable domain, with the rest obtained from reference TRBV18 and TRBJ1-2, is as follows: NAGVMQNPRHLVRRRGQEARLRCSPMKGHSHVYWYRQLPEEGLKFMVYLQKENIIDESGMPKERFSAEFPKEGPSILRIQQVVRGDSAAYFCASSPLATGGNEGTFGSGTRLTVV.

Details on this clonotype: The junction shows a germline mismatch at one end, possibly a read error. The CDR3 DNA reads as TGTGCCAGCACTTTAGATTGGGCTCCCAATGGCTACACCTTC. Protein product: CASTLDWAPNGYTF. The genes are TRBV12-3 or TRBV12-4 and TRBJ1-2; no firm D call. The CDR3 has 14 amino acids.

V is TRBV6-5 and J is TRBJ2-2, with 7 bases aligning to TRBD1. Looked up from germline, CDR1 is MNHEY and CDR2 is SVGAGI. CDR3 length: 14 residues. V shed 4 bases and J 11 bases; nucleotides not matched to a gene: 10. The CDR3 DNA sequence: TGTGCCAGCAGTTCCGACAGGGTATCGGGAGAGCTGTTTTTT. Translation: CASSSDRVSGELFF.

This clonotype was seen at least ten times. The genes are TRBV7-3 and TRBJ2-1; 11 bases match TRBD1. The trim removed 5 bases at V and 8 bases at J, leaving 8 bases unmatched. CDR3 length: 15 amino acids. Per the germline V gene, CDR1 is SGHTA and CDR2 is FQGTGA. CDR3: CASSEGQGALYEQFF. The DNA of the CDR3 is TGTGCCAGCAGCGAAGGACAGGGGGCTTTGTATGAGCAGTTCTTC.

About this clonotype itself: At one of its ends the junction is not consistent with the germline gene, which may arise from a read error. The V call is TRBV12-3 or TRBV12-4, the J call TRBJ2-5; no definite D call. There are 11 residues in the CDR3. CDR3 in amino acids: CASSPPEAQYF. CDR3 coding DNA: TGTGCCAGCAGTCCCCCAGAGGCCCAGTACTTC.

The chain has TRBV7-9 and TRBJ1-5; possible D gene TRBD1, 5 bases. CDR1 and CDR2 (germline): SEHNR, FQNEAQ (reference sequence). The CDR3 spans 15 residues. V was pared by 1 base and J by 3 bases, with 10 bases between. The CDR3 loop reads CASSLGDLTNQPQHF. CDR3 nucleotides: TGTGCCAGCAGCTTAGGGGACCTTACCAATCAGCCCCAGCATTTT.

V usage is TRBV12-3 or TRBV12-4 and J usage is TRBJ1-5; D is ambiguous. The CDR3 consists of 14 residues. Deletions cut 6 bases from V and 3 bases from J, with 12 bases between. CDR3 DNA: TGTGCCAGCAGCGAGATCTTTACCAATCAGCCCCAGCATTTT. The encoded protein is CASSEIFTNQPQHF.

The chain carries TRBV20-1 and TRBJ1-5, with D perhaps matching TRBD1 (5 bases). This CDR3 is 15 amino acids long. V lost 3 bases to trimming and J lost 0 bases, with 12 bases between them. Germline CDR1 is DFQATT and CDR2 is SNEGSKA (reference sequence). CDR3 in amino acids: CSARSGPYSNQPQHF. CDR3 bases: TGCAGTGCTAGGTCAGGGCCTTATAGCAATCAGCCCCAGCATTTT.

CDR3 in DNA: TGTGCCAGCAGCCCCGCCGGATCGTCCCAGTACTTC. Amino acid sequence: CASSPAGSSQYF. This chain links TRBV7-9 with TRBJ2-5, with D unresolved. The ends were cut back, 5 bases at V and 9 bases at J, with 13 bases in the middle. The V gene's germline CDR1 is SEHNR and CDR2 FQNEAQ (reference sequence). The CDR3 loop spans 12 amino acids.

In its sample, this clonotype was seen a few times. V and J are TRBV6-1 and TRBJ2-1; 9 positions agree with TRBD1. The germline V gene has CDR1 MNHNS and CDR2 SASEGT. J lost 2 bases, V lost 6 bases, and 11 bases had no gene match. The CDR3 has 17 amino acids. The CDR3 bases are TGTGCCAGCAGCGGCCCCCCACAGGGGGCGGCCTACAATGAGCAGTTCTTC. Amino acid sequence: CASSGPPQGAAYNEQFF.

This chain connects TRBV5-1 to TRBJ2-2; D may correspond to TRBD1 or TRBD2 (5 bases each). V was pared by 4 bases and J by 7 bases, with 17 bases between. The CDR3 contains 15 residues. The germline V gene encodes CDR1 SGHRS and CDR2 YFSETQ. The CDR3 protein is CASSPPSGTNGELFF. Here the CDR3 DNA reads TGCGCCAGCAGCCCCCCTTCGGGGACGAACGGGGAGCTGTTTTTT.

This clonotype was counted once. The rearrangement links TRBV9 to TRBJ1-1; D gene uncertain. The CDR3 consists of 15 residues. Germline-derived CDR1 and CDR2 are SGDLS and YYNGEE. V was shortened by 0 bases and J by 1 base, with 10 bases between the two germline ends. This CDR3 reads CASSVGAGSNTEAFF. The CDR3 region has the DNA TGTGCCAGCAGCGTAGGCGCGGGGTCGAACACTGAAGCTTTCTTT. Full variable domain (outside the CDR3, taken from reference TRBV9 and TRBJ1-1): DSGVTQTPKHLITATGQRVTLRCSPRSGDLSVYWYQQSLDQGLQFLIQYYNGEERAKGNILERFSAQQFPDLHSELNLSSLELGDSALYFCASSVGAGSNTEAFFGQGTRLTVV.

The chain employs TRBV5-1 and TRBJ1-1; 9 bases map to TRBD1. Trimming at V came to 7 bases and at J to 3 bases, leaving 13 bases not matched to a gene. The germline gives CDR1 SGHRS, CDR2 YFSETQ. The CDR3 runs 16 residues. Written as DNA, the CDR3 is TGCGCCAGCGCCGCCGGGACAGGGTTTTCGTACACTGAAGCTTTCTTT. Protein sequence: CASAAGTGFSYTEAFF.

The chain couples TRBV7-2 to TRBJ2-5, with D possibly matching TRBD2 (6 bases). The CDR3 sequence is 13 residues long. V lost 5 bases and J 7 bases, leaving 14 bases between the germline ends. Germline V gives CDR1 SGHTA, CDR2 FQGNSA. The CDR3 DNA reads TGTGCCAGCAGCCCACTTGGGCGGGGGACCCAGTACTTC. It translates to CASSPLGRGTQYF.

This clonotype was detected a few times. The chain recombines TRBV7-3 with TRBJ1-1; TRBD1 aligns across 7 bases. CDR3 length: 14 residues. Germline V gives CDR1 SGHTA, CDR2 FQGTGA. V was clipped by 2 bases and J by 6 bases; unmatched bases: 6. Here the CDR3 DNA reads TGTGCCAGCAGCTTACAGGGGGAGGGAGCTGAAGCTTTCTTT. Its protein is CASSLQGEGAEAFF.

The rearrangement uses TRBV29-1 and TRBJ1-1, with 8 bases matching TRBD1. J was trimmed by 5 bases and V by 4 bases; bases with no gene match: 12. CDR1 SQVTM and CDR2 ANQGSEA come from the germline V gene. The CDR3 is 15 amino acids. The CDR3 protein is CSVARTGMAWTEAFF. The DNA for the CDR3 is TGCAGCGTTGCTCGGACAGGGATGGCCTGGACTGAAGCTTTCTTT.